Shown below are 29 T cell receptor beta chains from a single sample sequenced in a study of regulatory T cells in long-lasting Graves disease. Time point given: newly diagnosed GD, antithyroid drugs for less than 3 months. PBMCs provided the RNA from which the TCR library was made. Arm-PCR of CDR3 regions and iRepertoire HTBI primers were the basis on which TCR beta libraries were built. Each CDR3 protein is one row after TCRdb ran MiXCR on the multiplex PCR reads. The data contain 580,000 or so distinct CDR3 sequences, roughly 15% of them singletons. These data also featured in a second study, about T cells in Graves' hyperthyroidism and ophthalmopathy.

The specimen comprised peripheral blood mononuclear cells (PBMCs), sampled at new diagnosis, from a patient treated with antithyroid drugs. These receptors all stem from a man aged 18 to 29 with Graves disease.

This clonotype was found many times. V is TRBV5-1 and J is TRBJ2-1; possible D gene TRBD1, 6 bases. The CDR3 extends over 19 amino acids. The germline V gene encodes CDR1 SGHRS and CDR2 YFSETQ. Trimming pared 3 bases from V and 1 base from J, leaving 23 bases between. CDR3 coding DNA: TGCGCCAGCAGCTCCCTCGCTTCTGGGACACCGGGATCCTACAATGAGCAGTTCTTC. Residues: CASSSLASGTPGSYNEQFF.

At least ten counts were recorded for this clonotype. This sequence joins TRBV7-9 and TRBJ1-1; D is possibly TRBD1 (5 bases). V lost 4 bases and J lost 0, with 18 bases in between. There are 17 residues in the CDR3. Germline loops: CDR1 SEHNR, CDR2 FQNEAQ (reference sequence). CDR3 protein: CASSSTRRQSLNTEAFF. In nucleotides, the CDR3 is TGTGCCAGCAGCTCCACAAGGAGACAGTCCCTGAACACTGAAGCTTTCTTT.

This clonotype was counted many times. The rearrangement links TRBV11-1 to TRBJ2-7; D remains unclear. The CDR3 runs 13 residues. The germline V and J ends were trimmed by 3 bases and 2 bases, with 8 bases remaining between them. The V gene's germline CDR1 is SGHAT and CDR2 FQDESV (reference sequence). CDR3 loop: CASSFTTAYEQYF. The CDR3 region has the DNA TGTGCCAGCAGCTTTACTACAGCCTACGAGCAGTACTTC.

The sample holds a few counts of this clonotype. V and J are TRBV27 and TRBJ1-1; D is uncertain. The CDR3 runs to 15 residues. Trimming left V 3 bases short and J 6 bases short, with 17 bases between. The germline gives CDR1 MNHEY, CDR2 SMNVEV (reference sequence). CDR3: CASSFGPSGSAEAFF. As DNA, the CDR3 is TGTGCCAGCAGTTTTGGACCATCGGGTTCCGCTGAAGCTTTCTTT.

This clonotype was seen a few times. The V call is TRBV7-9, the J call TRBJ2-1; the D call may be TRBD1 or TRBD2 (5 bases each). This CDR3 comprises 14 residues. Germline V gives CDR1 SEHNR, CDR2 FQNEAQ (reference sequence). With 3 bases removed from V and 10 bases from J, the gap between germline ends came to 16 bases. The CDR3: CASSFSGTEAEQFF. The CDR3 DNA sequence: TGTGCCAGCAGCTTCTCCGGGACCGAGGCAGAGCAGTTCTTC.

This chain joins TRBV5-5 and TRBJ1-3; no firm D call. Trimming left V 5 bases short and J 0 bases short, with 15 bases between. This CDR3 region has 16 residues. Germline CDR1 is SGHKS and CDR2 is YYEKEE (reference sequence). The DNA of the CDR3 is TGTGCCAGCAGGCCCCGTTCCGCGAGCTCTGGAAACACCATATATTTT. Residues: CASRPRSASSGNTIYF.

The V gene is TRBV5-6, the J gene TRBJ2-3, with a tentative D call TRBD1 (6 bases). Germline lookup yields CDR1 SGHDT and CDR2 YYEEEE. V was pared by 4 bases and J by 4 bases, with 16 bases between. This CDR3 spans 15 amino acids. CDR3 sequence (DNA): TGTGCCAGCAGCCGGTCGGCAGGGGAGCCAGATACGCAGTATTTT. It codes for CASSRSAGEPDTQYF.

J is TRBJ1-1 and V is TRBV20-1; weak D call: TRBD1 (6 bases). CDR1 and CDR2 (germline): DFQATT, SNEGSKA (reference sequence). V lost 7 bases and J lost 5, with 11 bases in between. The length of the CDR3 is 11 residues. The CDR3 DNA reads as TGCAGTGTACTAAGGGGGACTGAAGCTTTCTTT. Residues: CSVLRGTEAFF.

The rearrangement joins TRBV19 to TRBJ1-4; D gene uncertain. This CDR3 is 15 amino acids long. From germline, CDR1 is LNHDA and CDR2 SQIVND (reference sequence). V lost 6 bases and J 2 bases, leaving 13 bases between the germline ends. The CDR3, as DNA: TGTGCCAGTAGCACACGTTGGAAGACTAATGAAAAACTGTTTTTT. It yields the protein CASSTRWKTNEKLFF.

This clonotype was detected only a few times. This chain connects TRBV12-3 or TRBV12-4 to TRBJ2-7; 7 nucleotides agree with TRBD2. CDR3 length: 14 residues. Trimming at V came to 8 bases and at J to 3 bases, leaving 10 bases not matched to a gene. CDR3 in DNA: TGTGCCAGCGGGCAGGGCAGGGAGGGCTACGAGCAGTACTTC. Its translation is CASGQGREGYEQYF.

This clonotype was counted only a few times. With a much larger clone just one base away, this may be a read error. CDR3: CARSLLWSEQFF. The DNA of the CDR3 is TGTGCCAGAAGTTTATTGTGGTCTGAGCAGTTCTTC. This chain uses TRBV7-3 with TRBJ2-1; no clear D gene. The V and J ends lost 9 bases and 9 bases respectively, with 15 bases between them. The length of the CDR3 is 12 residues. The germline V gene has CDR1 SGHTA and CDR2 FQGTGA.

This clonotype was detected ten times or more. This chain links TRBV24-1 with TRBJ2-7; maybe TRBD2 (5 bases). Germline lookup yields CDR1 KGHDR and CDR2 SFDVKD. Trimming stripped 3 bases from V and 6 bases from J, with 8 bases between. The CDR3 has 12 residues. Here the CDR3 reads CATSDRSGEQYF. The CDR3 bases are TGTGCCACCAGTGATCGCAGCGGCGAGCAGTACTTC.

This clonotype was counted ten times or more. The chain recombines TRBV28 with TRBJ1-1; D ambiguous. V lost 3 bases and J lost 1, with 9 bases in between. This CDR3 spans 14 amino acids. Looked up from germline, CDR1 is MDHEN and CDR2 is SYDVKM. In DNA form, the CDR3 reads TGTGCCAGCAGTTTTCCAACAGCGAACACTGAAGCTTTCTTT. Translation gives CASSFPTANTEAFF. Full variable domain (missing parts from reference TRBV28 and TRBJ1-1): DVKVTQSSRYLVKRTGEKVFLECVQDMDHENMFWYRQDPGLGLRLIYFSYDVKMKEKGDIPEGYSVSREKKERFSLILESASTNQTSMYLCASSFPTANTEAFFGQGTRLTVV.

This clonotype occurred many times. This chain joins TRBV5-6 and TRBJ2-3, with D tentatively TRBD1 or TRBD2 (5 bases each). The CDR3 consists of 15 residues. Germline loops: CDR1 SGHDT, CDR2 YYEEEE. The V end lost 4 bases, the J end lost 2 bases, and 14 bases lay between the germline ends. The CDR3 DNA sequence: TGTGCCAGCAGCCAGCCACCGGGGCTCACAGATACGCAGTATTTT. It specifies CASSQPPGLTDTQYF. Supplemented by reference TRBV5-6 and TRBJ2-3, the full variable domain reads DAGVTQSPTHLIKTRGQQVTLRCSPKSGHDTVSWYQQALGQGPQFIFQYYEEEERQRGNFPDRFSGHQFPNYSSELNVNALLLGDSALYLCASSQPPGLTDTQYFGPGTRLTVL.

This rearrangement joins TRBV3-1 to TRBJ2-7; 10 bases match TRBD1. J lost 5 bases, V lost 3 bases, and 10 bases had no gene match. There are 16 residues in the CDR3. CDR1 and CDR2 from the germline V gene are LGHDT and YNNKEL (reference sequence). The CDR3 sequence is CASSQMGTGVSHEQYF. The CDR3 region has the DNA TGTGCCAGCAGCCAGATGGGGACAGGGGTTTCCCACGAGCAGTACTTC.

The V call is TRBV2, the J call TRBJ1-5; tentative D call: TRBD1 (5 bases). V dropped 0 bases and J dropped 9 bases, with 15 bases sitting between them. In germline, CDR1 is SNHLY, CDR2 FYNNEI. The CDR3 length is 15 residues. CDR3 DNA sequence: TGTGCCAGCAGTGAAGCAGGGGACCTGTCTCGGCCCCAGCATTTT. Amino acid sequence: CASSEAGDLSRPQHF.

For this clonotype: A much larger clone is a single base away; this may be a read error. The gene calls are TRBV12-3 or TRBV12-4 and TRBJ2-3; 7 bases agree with TRBD1. The DNA end is more similar to TRBJ2-5, so the J call may be wrong. The CDR3 runs 14 residues. This CDR3 is CASSPYRGQEAQYF. CDR3 sequence (DNA): TGTGCCAGCAGTCCGTACAGGGGTCAAGAGGCCCAGTACTTC.

The genes are TRBV4-2 and TRBJ2-3, with D unresolved. The CDR3 runs 16 residues. CDR1 LGHNA and CDR2 YNFKEQ come from the germline V gene. Trimming pared 0 bases from V and 6 bases from J, leaving 16 bases between. CDR3 DNA: TGTGCCAGCAGCCAAGACATTTGGCGGTCTGGGGATACGCAGTATTTT. Its protein is CASSQDIWRSGDTQYF.

This clonotype was counted many times. The rearrangement joins TRBV20-1 to TRBJ1-2; unclear D gene. CDR1 and CDR2 from the germline V gene are DFQATT and SNEGSKA (reference sequence). V was clipped by 3 bases and J by 4 bases, with 12 bases between them. The CDR3 is 13 residues long. CDR3 amino acids: CSASGSLIYGYTF. CDR3 nucleotide sequence: TGCAGTGCTAGTGGCAGCCTTATCTATGGCTACACCTTC.

The sample holds many counts of this clonotype. The rearrangement joins TRBV28 to TRBJ2-1, with D uncertain. CDR3 length equals 14 residues. The germline V gene has CDR1 MDHEN and CDR2 SYDVKM. Trimming left V 10 bases short and J 0 bases short, with 13 bases between. The CDR3 region is CATQRQSSYNEQFF. CDR3 in DNA: TGTGCCACCCAGCGCCAAAGCTCCTACAATGAGCAGTTCTTC.

A few counts support this clonotype. Since a much larger clone is just one base distant, this may be a read error. V is TRBV7-9 and J is TRBJ2-2, with D tentatively TRBD1 or TRBD2 (5 bases each). Germline V gene lookup returns CDR1 SEHNR and CDR2 FQNEAQ (reference sequence). The CDR3 is 15 residues long. This CDR3 is CASSLGQTNTGKLFF. The CDR3 DNA sequence: TGTGCCAGCAGCTTAGGACAGACGAACACCGGGAAGCTGTTTTTT.

This clonotype was seen ten or more times. The V gene is TRBV10-3, the J gene TRBJ2-1, with 11 bases identical to TRBD1. V trimming: 4 bases; J trimming: 4 bases; junction bases outside the gene matches: 0. The CDR3 spans 14 residues. CDR1 ENHRY and CDR2 SYGVKD come from the germline V gene. CDR3 loop: CAISGDRGYNEQFF. The CDR3 region has the DNA TGTGCCATCAGTGGGGACAGGGGGTACAATGAGCAGTTCTTC.

This clonotype was picked up a small number of times. The rearrangement uses TRBV18 and TRBJ2-2; D might be TRBD1 (6 bases). Deletions cut 3 bases from V and 4 bases from J, with 12 bases between. This CDR3 spans 15 amino acids. Germline loops: CDR1 KGHSH, CDR2 LQKENI. CDR3 coding DNA: TGTGCCAGCTCACCCCCGACAGGTGGCACCGGGGAGCTGTTTTTT. This sequence encodes CASSPPTGGTGELFF.

CDR3 amino acids: CSATGTGFYEQYF. The CDR3 DNA follows: TGCAGTGCAACCGGGACAGGGTTCTACGAGCAGTACTTC. V gene TRBV20-1 combines with J gene TRBJ2-7, with 9 nucleotides matching TRBD1. The CDR3 is 13 residues long. Germline V CDR1 and CDR2: DFQATT, SNEGSKA (reference sequence). V shed 6 bases, J shed 3 bases, and the junction held 6 bases outside the gene matches.

This clonotype has ten or more counts. The rearrangement joins TRBV6-7 to TRBJ2-5; TRBD1 aligns across 9 bases. TRBV6-7 is noted as an ORF with a role that remains uncertain. The V and J ends lost 7 bases and 5 bases, in that order; junction bases with no gene match: 11. The CDR3 consists of 15 residues. In nucleotides, the CDR3 is TGTGCCAGCAACCAACAGGGGGCATTTTTGGAGACCCAGTACTTC. Protein: CASNQQGAFLETQYF.

This clonotype showed up many times. The rearrangement uses TRBV5-1 and TRBJ2-7; D unclear. Germline CDR1 is SGHRS and CDR2 is YFSETQ. The CDR3 has 17 residues. Trimming removed 0 bases from V and 0 bases from J, with 16 bases in between. The CDR3 reads CASSLVRPSSLSYEQYF. In DNA form, the CDR3 reads TGCGCCAGCAGCTTGGTACGGCCTTCATCCCTCTCCTACGAGCAGTACTTC.

This clonotype was detected ten times or more. The chain joins TRBV20-1 to TRBJ2-5; 12 nucleotides align to TRBD2. CDR1 and CDR2 from the germline V gene are DFQATT and SNEGSKA (reference sequence). Trimming cost V 3 bases and J 3 bases; bases outside gene matches: 5. The CDR3 has 15 amino acids. The CDR3 sequence: CSARGLAGGEETQYF. The CDR3 DNA reads as TGCAGTGCTAGGGGGCTAGCGGGAGGGGAAGAGACCCAGTACTTC.

This clonotype occurred a few times. The V gene is TRBV18, the J gene TRBJ1-4; no clear D. The germline V gene encodes CDR1 KGHSH and CDR2 LQKENI. This CDR3 is built from 15 residues. With 3 bases removed from V and 4 bases from J, the gap between germline ends came to 12 bases. CDR3: CASSPASTGNEKLFF. The DNA of the CDR3 is TGTGCCAGCTCACCCGCCTCTACGGGTAATGAAAAACTGTTTTTT.

The genes are TRBV5-5 and TRBJ2-7; perhaps TRBD1 as D (5 bases). This CDR3 region has 14 residues. The V gene lost 0 bases and the J gene lost 4 bases, with 11 bases spanning the gap. In germline, CDR1 is SGHKS, CDR2 YYEKEE (reference sequence). DNA for the CDR3: TGTGCCAGCAGCTTGGCAGGGCCCCGATACGAGCAGTACTTC. This encodes CASSLAGPRYEQYF.